This record looks at one T cell receptor beta chain sequence and its context. The antigen is unknown. Researchers reported that TCR beta cDNA libraries carried unique molecular identifiers. TCRdb processed the PCR reads anew with MiXCR; each CDR3 protein has one entry. This sample has some 370,000 distinct CDR3 sequences, with roughly 36% found just once. The data are from a study of post-analysis software for immune sequencing data. Study findings and constraints: TRBV segments more frequent in patients than in controls numbered roughly 5 and included TRBV5-6, TRBV5-1 and TRBV20-1.

V shed 7 bases, J shed 2 bases, and the junction held 18 bases outside the gene matches. CDR3 length equals 18 residues. The origin of this receptor is a girl under 18 with multiple sclerosis. Sequenced: blood. V gene TRBV12-3 or TRBV12-4 combines with J gene TRBJ2-3; 7 bases are a match to TRBD1. CDR3 sequence reads: CASTTAGPIQGPTDTQYF. CDR3 DNA: TGTGCCAGCACAACCGCCGGGCCGATACAGGGGCCCACAGATACGCAGTATTTT.